This is a list of T cell receptor beta chains from one sample in a study of T-cell reconstitution after alpha-beta-depleted transplantation in children. TCRdb reprocessed the PCR reads via MiXCR and lists one record per CDR3 protein. The data contain about 980,000 distinct CDR3 sequences, less than 30% of them singletons. Sequenced here: PBMCs, mostly from graft donor cells, sampled 360 days after TCRalphabeta/CD19-depleted stem cell transplant. The receptors derive from a boy younger than two who had a stem cell transplant for SCID, so the T cells may come from the graft donor. CDR3s include the opening cysteine and the closing phenylalanine or tryptophan. A D gene is named only where the DNA matches it firmly. Only part of the rows carry a size: once, few, many, or a class if the clone is expanded.

j_call | d_call | clone_size | v_call | cdr3_nt | cdr3_aa
TRBJ2-1 | . | . | TRBV19 | TGTGCCAGTAGTATCGGGAATCATTTCGATGAGCAGTTCTTC | CASSIGNHFDEQFF
TRBJ2-2 | . | once | TRBV15 | TGTGCCACCACCCTATCGGGCGGGGAGCTGTTTTTT | CATTLSGGELFF
TRBJ1-1 | TRBD1 | . | TRBV20-1 | TGCAGTGCTAGAGATCCGAGGGGGCGAGGGAACACTGAAGCTTTCTTT | CSARDPRGRGNTEAFF
TRBJ1-5 | . | . | TRBV6-5 | TGTGCCAGCTTGCCCGGGGGATATAGCAATCAGCCCCAGCATTTT | CASLPGGYSNQPQHF
TRBJ2-3 | . | . | TRBV12-3/TRBV12-4 | TGTGCCAGCATTCCGCCGAGCACAGATACGCAGTATTTT | CASIPPSTDTQYF
TRBJ2-2 | . | . | TRBV12-5 | TGTGCTAGTGGTTTTACCTGGGGGAACACCGGGGAGCTGTTTTTT | CASGFTWGNTGELFF
TRBJ2-1 | . | few | TRBV6-6 | TGTGCCAGCAGTTACGCCCTTCCCGGTGAGCAGTTCTTC | CASSYALPGEQFF
TRBJ2-1 | TRBD2 | . | TRBV9 | TGTGCCAGCAGCGTAGTGTCCGGGACTAGCGGGGGGGGCAGGGGCAATGAGCAGTTCTTC | CASSVVSGTSGGGRGNEQFF
TRBJ2-5 | TRBD2 | . | TRBV5-5 | TGTGCCAGCAGCTTGGTAGCTAGCGGGGGGGAAGAGACCCAGTACTTC | CASSLVASGGEETQYF
TRBJ2-5 | TRBD1 | few | TRBV12-3/TRBV12-4 | TGTGCCAGCAGTCTAGGGGGCCGCCCGATCTTC | CASSLGGRPIF
TRBJ2-1 | TRBD2 | few | TRBV6-4 | TGTGCCAGCAGTGCCGTTGGAGCGGGAAATGAGCAGTTCTTC | CASSAVGAGNEQFF
TRBJ2-7 | TRBD2 | . | TRBV20-1 | TGCAGTGCTAGGTCCGGCGGGGGGGCTAGCTACGAGCAGTACTTC | CSARSGGGASYEQYF
TRBJ2-3 | TRBD2 | . | TRBV7-9 | TGTGCCAGCAGCTTAGCGCGTTACGGGGGGAACGGAGATACGCAGTATTTT | CASSLARYGGNGDTQYF
TRBJ2-2 | . | . | TRBV10-1 | TGCGCCAGCAGTGAAACAGGGCGGGGGGAGCTGTTTTTT | CASSETGRGELFF
TRBJ1-1 | . | few | TRBV7-3 | TGTGCCAGCAGCCCCCCGGTTGGGGGGAAAAACACTGAAGCTTTCTTT | CASSPPVGGKNTEAFF
TRBJ2-1 | . | few | TRBV7-2 | TGTGCCAGCAGCCCCGACGGGCCTCAGTTCAATGAGCAGTTCTTC | CASSPDGPQFNEQFF
TRBJ2-3 | . | few | TRBV7-6 | TGTGCCAGCAGCCCGGGACATACGGAAGATACGCAGTATTTT | CASSPGHTEDTQYF
TRBJ1-6 | . | . | TRBV20-1 | TGCAGTGCTAGCGGGGGCCACTTT | CSASGGHF
TRBJ2-7 | . | . | TRBV18 | TGTGCCAGCTCACCATCATGGGTCCTTCCAGGCGAGCAGTACTTC | CASSPSWVLPGEQYF
TRBJ2-5 | TRBD1 | few | TRBV5-1 | TGCGCCAGCAGCTTGTTTGGGACAGGGTCTTTCGAGACCCAGTACTTC | CASSLFGTGSFETQYF
TRBJ2-7 | TRBD1 | . | TRBV3-1 | TGTGCCAGCAGCAACAACTACAGGGGCCGTCTCTCCTACGAGCAGTACTTC | CASSNNYRGRLSYEQYF
TRBJ2-7 | . | . | TRBV5-1 | TGCGCCAGCAGCCCCGGGGGGCAGGGGGCGCGCGAGCAGTACTTC | CASSPGGQGAREQYF
TRBJ1-1 | TRBD1 | . | TRBV20-1 | TGCAGTGCTAGAGATTCGATGACAGGGACTGAAGCTTTCTTT | CSARDSMTGTEAFF
TRBJ2-5 | . | few | TRBV16 | TGTGCCAGCAGCGCGGTAGAAAGGGGGCAAGAGACCCAGTACTTC | CASSAVERGQETQYF
TRBJ1-4 | . | . | TRBV28 | TGTGCCAGCAGTTTATCCCCCGACTATGAAAAACTGTTTTTT | CASSLSPDYEKLFF
TRBJ2-1 | TRBD1 | few | TRBV28 | TGTGCCAGCAGGGGAGACAGGGCCAAGGGGAATGAGCAGTTCTTC | CASRGDRAKGNEQFF
TRBJ2-3 | TRBD2 | few | TRBV4-1 | TGCGCCAGCAGCCCCTTTCAGGGAGGACTAGCTTACACAGATACGCAGTATTTT | CASSPFQGGLAYTDTQYF
TRBJ1-5 | . | . | TRBV28 | TGTGCCAGCAGTCTCCGAGGGTTAGATCAGCCCCAGCATTTT | CASSLRGLDQPQHF
TRBJ2-3 | TRBD2 | few | TRBV20-1 | TGCAGTGCTAGACGCGGACTAGCGGGGGGGGCCAACACAGATACGCAGTATTTT | CSARRGLAGGANTDTQYF
TRBJ2-1 | . | once | TRBV5-5 | TGTGCCAGCAGCCCGCCCGGGACAATGAATGAGCAGTTCTTC | CASSPPGTMNEQFF
TRBJ2-7 | . | . | TRBV5-1 | TGCGCCAGCAGCTGGGGGCGGTCCTACGAGCAGTACTTC | CASSWGRSYEQYF
TRBJ2-7 | TRBD2 | few | TRBV7-9 | TGTGCCAGCAGCTTAGTGCTAGCGGGGGTCGACGAGCAGTACTTC | CASSLVLAGVDEQYF
TRBJ2-1 | TRBD2 | . | TRBV27 | TGTGCCAGCAGTCCCAACCGACTAGCGGGTATCAACAATGAGCAGTTCTTC | CASSPNRLAGINNEQFF
TRBJ2-2 | . | . | TRBV7-3 | TGTGCCAGCCGGAACGGGCAGGGTTTAATTTCTGACACCGGGGAGCTGTTTTTT | CASRNGQGLISDTGELFF
TRBJ1-4 | . | few | TRBV20-1 | TGCAGTGCAAAAAGGCCCAAATATGAAAAACTGTTTTTT | CSAKRPKYEKLFF
TRBJ2-3 | . | . | TRBV6-2/TRBV6-3 | TGTGCCAGCAGTTACTTTGCAGATACGCAGTATTTT | CASSYFADTQYF
TRBJ2-3 | TRBD1 | . | TRBV9 | TGTGCCAGCAGCAACGGACAGGGGAGAAACACGGGTACGCAGTATTTT | CASSNGQGRNTGTQYF
TRBJ2-1 | TRBD2 | . | TRBV4-1 | TGCGCCAGCAGCCAAGGTTTTCGTCCGGGACTAGCCTCCAATGAGCAGTTCTTC | CASSQGFRPGLASNEQFF
TRBJ2-1 | . | few | TRBV7-2 | TGTGCCAGCAGCTTAGGGGCAGAACACAATGAGCAGTTCTTC | CASSLGAEHNEQFF
TRBJ2-5 | TRBD2 | . | TRBV28 | TGTGCCAGCCGACGGACTAGCTGGCAGGAGACCCAGTACTTC | CASRRTSWQETQYF
TRBJ2-1 | . | . | TRBV20-1 | TGCAGTGCTAGAAGGTTGGGCGTTAAGGATGAGCAGTTCTTC | CSARRLGVKDEQFF
TRBJ2-2 | . | many | TRBV12-3/TRBV12-4 | TGTGCCAGCAGGAAAGGGGGGAACACCGGGGAGCTGTTTTTT | CASRKGGNTGELFF